This T cell receptor beta chain was captured in a study of CD8 T cells in ankylosing spondylitis. Using quantitative 5'-RACE with molecular barcodes, the authors made TCR beta libraries. TCRdb reanalysed the 5' RACE reads using MiXCR and keeps one entry per CDR3 protein. This table has 200,000 to 300,000 distinct CDR3 sequences, about 10% appearing once. At least ten counts were recorded for this clonotype. The antigen remains unidentified. The study's findings and limits: One TCR beta motif, made up of about 8 highly homologous variants, appeared characteristic of ankylosing spondylitis blood. Previous work reported some of these motif variants in the synovial fluid and blood of reactive arthritis. Disease-linked clones bore a CD8+ phenotype and were relatively rare in peripheral blood.

Trimming cost V 6 bases and J 4 bases, with 11 bases left between them. There are 13 residues in the CDR3. The V call is TRBV12-3 or TRBV12-4, the J call TRBJ2-3; the D gene is possibly TRBD1 (6 bases). Sequencing was done on a sample of blood, either unsorted or a sorted T cell fraction (not recorded which). The receptor comes from a male donor with ankylosing spondylitis or in good health (not recorded which). CDR3: CASRTGLADTQYF. CDR3 nucleotides: TGTGCCAGCAGAACAGGGCTCGCAGATACGCAGTATTTT.